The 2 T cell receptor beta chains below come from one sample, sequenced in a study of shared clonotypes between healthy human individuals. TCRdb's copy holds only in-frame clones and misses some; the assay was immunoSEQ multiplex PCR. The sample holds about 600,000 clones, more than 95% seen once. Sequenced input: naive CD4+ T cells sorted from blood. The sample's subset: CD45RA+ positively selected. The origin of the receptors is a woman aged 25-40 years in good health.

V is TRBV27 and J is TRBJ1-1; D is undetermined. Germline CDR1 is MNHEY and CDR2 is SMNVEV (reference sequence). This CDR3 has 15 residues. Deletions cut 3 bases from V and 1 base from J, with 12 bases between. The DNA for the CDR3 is TGTGCCAGCAGTTTGGAGGGAAGGGAGAACACTGAAGCTTTCTTT. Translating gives CASSLEGRENTEAFF.

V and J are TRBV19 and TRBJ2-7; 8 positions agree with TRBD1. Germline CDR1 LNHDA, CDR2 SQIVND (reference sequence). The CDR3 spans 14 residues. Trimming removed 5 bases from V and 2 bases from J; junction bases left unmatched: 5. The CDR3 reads CASSPRDRTYEQYF. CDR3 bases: TGTGCCAGTAGTCCCCGGGACAGGACCTACGAGCAGTACTTC.